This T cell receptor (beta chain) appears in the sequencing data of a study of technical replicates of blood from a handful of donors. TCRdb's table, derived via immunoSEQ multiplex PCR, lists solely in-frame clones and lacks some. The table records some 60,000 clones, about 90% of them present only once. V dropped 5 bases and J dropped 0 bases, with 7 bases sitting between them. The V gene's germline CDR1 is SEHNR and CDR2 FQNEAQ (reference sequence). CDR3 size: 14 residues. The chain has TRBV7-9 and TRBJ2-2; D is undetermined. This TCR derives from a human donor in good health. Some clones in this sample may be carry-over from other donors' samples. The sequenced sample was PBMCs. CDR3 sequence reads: CASSTPANTGELFF. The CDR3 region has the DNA TGTGCCAGCAGCACCCCAGCGAACACCGGGGAGCTGTTTTTT.